There are a few counts of the clone carrying this TCR beta chain. Antigen: not known. This sequence may be a read error, since a much larger clone differs from it by one base. The sample originates from a study of tumor and adjacent non-tumor tissue in lung cancer. The wider study: Histology: about twelve adenocarcinoma, a couple of squamous cell carcinoma, 1 small cell lung cancer. Patients were aged roughly 30 to 76, roughly nine men and roughly 5 women, stage I to III. Overall study findings and caveats: In normal lung, the top 100 clones were significantly more dominant than in tumor.

CDR1 is KGHDR, CDR2 SFDVKD, per germline. This CDR3 is 14 amino acids long. TCRbeta libraries were built with three rounds of nested PCR, modified from ARM-PCR. MiXCR was run by TCRdb on the multiplex PCR reads, yielding one entry per CDR3 protein. The profile covers about 100,000 distinct CDR3 sequences, with around three fifths appearing a single time and roughly 18% taken by the ten largest. RNA was extracted from bulk tissue without any cell sorting. Distant lung tissue was collected more than 3 cm away from the tumor edge. The chain combines TRBV24-1 with TRBJ2-1; 7 nucleotides match TRBD1. The sequenced material came from distant non-tumor lung tissue. This sequence originates from a man aged 25 to 40 with non-small cell lung cancer. CDR3 nucleotides: TGTGCCACCAGTCGACAGGGATCTAACAATGAGCAGCTCTTC. Protein: CATSRQGSNNEQLF.